These 15 T cell receptor beta chains share one sample of origin, sequenced in a study of cytomegalovirus exposure and HLA in healthy donors. The PCR was carried out with 60 Vbeta primers and 13 Jbeta primers. The table came from immunoSEQ multiplex PCR; TCRdb's copy has only in-frame clones and leaves some out. The table shows some 65,000 clones, with 60% to 65% occurring only once. Material: PBMCs. All receptors derive from a man aged 25 to 40 in good health and CMV-seronegative.

The table lists this clone with a count of one. The chain couples TRBV5-4 to TRBJ1-1; D not certain. V was clipped by 3 bases and J by 6 bases, with 9 bases between them. This CDR3 spans 12 amino acids. The germline gives CDR1 SGHNT, CDR2 YYREEE (reference sequence). In DNA form, the CDR3 reads TGTGCCAGCAGCTGGCTGGGCGCTGAAGCTTTCTTT. This codes for CASSWLGAEAFF.

The rearrangement joins TRBV11-2 to TRBJ2-1; a possible D gene is TRBD1 (5 bases). V was shortened by 0 bases and J by 1 base, with 16 bases between the two germline ends. Germline V lookup: CDR1 SGHAT, CDR2 FQNNGV. There are 18 residues in the CDR3. The CDR3 DNA follows: TGTGCCAGCAGCTTAGATTCTCAGGGTGCAGGATCCTACAATGAGCAGTTCTTC. Residues: CASSLDSQGAGSYNEQFF.

This clone occurred a few times. The chain recombines TRBV6-5 with TRBJ1-1, with no clear D. The CDR3 sequence is 14 residues long. Trimming removed 5 bases at V and 1 base at J, with 11 bases between. CDR1 MNHEY and CDR2 SVGAGI come from the germline V gene. CDR3 loop: CASSTLTGNTEAFF. CDR3 coding DNA: TGTGCCAGCAGTACATTGACGGGGAACACTGAAGCTTTCTTT.

This chain links TRBV4-1 with TRBJ2-7, with D possibly matching TRBD1 (6 bases). Germline V gene lookup returns CDR1 MGHRA and CDR2 YSYEKL. The V end was cut by 3 bases, the J end by 4 bases, with 19 bases between. The CDR3 sequence is 16 residues long. In DNA, the CDR3 is TGCGCCAGCAGCCACCGAGTTACAGGGATACTTTACGAGCAGTACTTC. This translates into CASSHRVTGILYEQYF.

This clone came up a few times. J is TRBJ1-2 and V is TRBV13, with TRBD1 identical over 7 bases. With V trimmed by 0 bases and J by 5 bases, 3 bases remained unmatched. Looked up from germline, CDR1 is PRHDT and CDR2 is FYEKMQ (reference sequence). The CDR3 spans 14 residues. CDR3 in DNA: TGTGCCAGCAGCTTAGGGACAGGGTCTTATGGCTACACCTTC. As protein: CASSLGTGSYGYTF.

The V gene is TRBV30, the J gene TRBJ2-7, with D maybe TRBD1 (6 bases). Trimming left V 2 bases short and J 4 bases short, with 9 bases between. This CDR3 has 12 residues. Germline CDR1 and CDR2: GTSNPN and SVGIG (reference sequence). CDR3 region: CAWSRTEYEQYF. The CDR3, as DNA: TGTGCCTGGAGTAGGACAGAGTACGAGCAGTACTTC.

V usage is TRBV19 and J usage is TRBJ1-6, with D possibly being TRBD1 (5 bases). Between the trimmed V and J ends, which lost 8 bases and 6 bases, there was a span of 11 bases. The CDR3 extends over 13 amino acids. Germline V gives CDR1 LNHDA, CDR2 SQIVND (reference sequence). In nucleotides, the CDR3 is TGTGCCAGTCAGGCAGGGTTTAATTCACCCCTCCACTTT. Its translation is CASQAGFNSPLHF.

This chain joins TRBV7-2 and TRBJ2-1; 14 positions agree with TRBD2. The J segment lost 6 bases and the V segment lost 2 bases, leaving 6 bases of the junction unmatched. CDR1 is SGHTA and CDR2 is FQGNSA in the germline V gene. This CDR3 is built from 17 residues. The CDR3 here is CASSLPLTSGGANEQFF. The DNA of the CDR3 is TGTGCCAGCAGCTTACCGCTGACTAGCGGGGGGGCCAATGAGCAGTTCTTC.

This clone is termed medium-sized. The CDR3 bases are TGTGCCAGCAGTGAAACTAGCGGGGGGGCAGATACGCAGTATTTT. Protein sequence: CASSETSGGADTQYF. The rearrangement joins TRBV6-1 to TRBJ2-3; 13 bases align to TRBD2. V shed 2 bases and J 4 bases; nucleotides not matched to a gene: 0. CDR1 is MNHNS, CDR2 SASEGT, per germline. The CDR3 is 15 residues long.

J is TRBJ2-1 and V is TRBV29-1; TRBD2 aligns across 10 bases. V dropped 6 bases and J dropped 10; count of bases not matched to a gene: 9. The CDR3 has 13 amino acids. CDR1 and CDR2 from the germline V gene are SQVTM and ANQGSEA. CDR3 residues: CSVNSGGAGEQFF. In DNA, the CDR3 is TGCAGCGTAAACAGCGGGGGGGCGGGGGAGCAGTTCTTC.

This clone appeared a few times. The genes are TRBV5-1 and TRBJ2-7; possibly TRBD2 for D (7 bases). This CDR3 region has 15 residues. With 1 base removed from V and 1 base from J, the gap between germline ends came to 12 bases. The germline CDR1 and CDR2 sequences are SGHRS and YFSETQ. This CDR3 reads CASSLFRGASYEQYF. In nucleotides, the CDR3 is TGCGCCAGCAGCTTGTTTCGGGGGGCATCCTACGAGCAGTACTTC. Variable domain in full (rest from reference TRBV5-1 and TRBJ2-7): KAGVTQTPRYLIKTRGQQVTLSCSPISGHRSVSWYQQTPGQGLQFLFEYFSETQRNKGNFPGRFSGRQFSNSRSEMNVSTLELGDSALYLCASSLFRGASYEQYFGPGTRLTVT.

The chain recombines TRBV11-2 with TRBJ2-7; D ambiguous. The V gene's germline CDR1 is SGHAT and CDR2 FQNNGV. The CDR3 is 12 residues long. The V end was cut by 0 bases, the J end by 3 bases, with 3 bases between. CDR3 DNA: TGTGCCAGCAGCTTAGACTACTACGAGCAGTACTTC. Translating gives CASSLDYYEQYF.

The V gene is TRBV7-9, the J gene TRBJ2-7; D unclear. V lost 4 bases and J lost 2, with 6 bases in between. The CDR3 has 12 amino acids. Germline CDR1 and CDR2: SEHNR and FQNEAQ (reference sequence). The DNA of the CDR3 is TGTGCCAGCAGCTCCAGGCCCTACGAGCAGTACTTC. It is translated as CASSSRPYEQYF.

DNA of the CDR3: TGTGCCTGGAGTGTAGGGAGCCTGACGGGGGGCTACACCTTC. The encoded protein is CAWSVGSLTGGYTF. The chain recombines TRBV30 with TRBJ1-2; D uncertain. The germline V and J ends were trimmed by 0 bases and 8 bases, with 16 bases remaining between them. Germline assignment: CDR1 GTSNPN and CDR2 SVGIG (reference sequence). The CDR3 runs 14 residues.

V usage is TRBV9 and J usage is TRBJ2-2, with TRBD2 matching 9 bases. Germline V gene sequence: CDR1 SGDLS, CDR2 YYNGEE. CDR3 length: 16 residues. Unmatched junction bases numbered 8, after V lost 4 bases and J lost 4 bases. The CDR3 sequence is CASSPRTSVTTGELFF. CDR3 nucleotide sequence: TGTGCCAGCAGCCCCAGGACTAGCGTAACCACCGGGGAGCTGTTTTTT. Looking up the rest from reference TRBV9 and TRBJ2-2 gives the full variable domain: DSGVTQTPKHLITATGQRVTLRCSPRSGDLSVYWYQQSLDQGLQFLIQYYNGEERAKGNILERFSAQQFPDLHSELNLSSLELGDSALYFCASSPRTSVTTGELFFGEGSRLTVL.